The T cell receptor (beta chain) described here comes from a study of ipilimumab plus nivolumab after autologous stem cell transplantation. The V gene lost 8 bases and the J gene lost 5 bases, with 16 bases spanning the gap. The CDR3 has 13 amino acids. The V gene's germline CDR1 is MDHEN and CDR2 SYDVKM. Some clones are missing from TCRdb's copy, which holds only in-frame ones; the method was immunoSEQ multiplex PCR. The sample has some 22,000 clones, 70% to 85% seen once; the top ten hold 20% to 25%. Checkpoint therapy with ipilimumab 1 mg/kg began 14 to 28 days after transplant. V and J are TRBV28 and TRBJ2-7, with D perhaps matching TRBD1 or TRBD2 (6 bases each). The sequencing here drew on PBMCs, taken in a trial of ipilimumab plus nivolumab as post-transplant consolidation. This TCR derives from a male donor with diffuse large B-cell lymphoma. CDR3 protein: CASQMGGKDEQYF. In nucleotides, the CDR3 is TGTGCCAGCCAGATGGGGGGCAAAGACGAGCAGTACTTC.